This TCR beta chain is from a study of T cells in Graves' hyperthyroidism and ophthalmopathy. Study-level background: At initial diagnosis, before any treatment had begun, peripheral blood was obtained. The study, taken as a whole, reports: Blood shared most expanded thyroid clonotypes above 0.001.

Only a few counts were recorded for this clonotype. Its matching antigen is unknown. Per the germline V gene, CDR1 is DFQATT and CDR2 is SNEGSKA (reference sequence). V shed 5 bases, J shed 5 bases, and the junction held 6 bases outside the gene matches. The CDR3 is made up of 15 amino acids. Based on clinical symptoms, serum thyroxine and TRAb, thyroid ultrasound and orbital computed tomography, diagnoses were reached. The source material, RNA transcripts, was used to amplify TCR beta CDR3 regions. First-round RT-PCR of the TCR CDR3 relied on the HTBI primer set. MiXCR was run by TCRdb on the multiplex PCR reads, yielding one entry per CDR3 protein. The sample lists around 400,000 distinct CDR3 sequences; approximately 25% were seen once.

The chain is built from TRBV20-1 and TRBJ2-3, with 14 bases lining up with TRBD2. The sequence was obtained from a man aged 50-60 years with Graves' hyperthyroidism. The sample was blood. CDR3 sequence: CSAEGLAGVLDTQYF. In DNA form, the CDR3 reads TGCAGTGCTGAGGGACTAGCGGGAGTTTTAGATACGCAGTATTTT.